The entry that follows covers one TCR beta chain sequence. Its antigen target is currently unknown. HCMV serostatus was determined by detecting HCMV-specific IgG in serum with a commercial ELISA kit. Ficoll density gradient centrifugation was used to isolate peripheral blood mononuclear cells from blood. This sample was taken from a study of T cells expressing NK-cell markers (dated by TCRdb to about 2020). With respect to the entire study: TCR beta-chain repertoires were profiled in sorted CD3+CD56+NKG2C+, CD3+CD56+NKG2C- and CD3+CD56-NKG2C+ T-cell subsets from eight donors. Among the eight sequenced donors, only one was HCMV-seronegative, while the other seven were HCMV-seropositive. The eight sequenced donors were randomly selected healthy volunteers, three men and five women. Illumina HiSeq 2000/2500, MiSeq or NextSeq was used to sequence libraries as 2 x 150 bp reads. What the study reported, not specific to this receptor: It remained unclear whether the expanded NKG2C-expressing T cell clones were specific for HCMV antigens. In several donors, the dominant CD3+CD56+NKG2C+ clonotypes were among the top 10 CD8+ clonotypes and accounted for about 1.0-7.5% of CD8+ T cells. Those dominant clonotypes were again the most abundant among CD3+CD56-NKG2C+ cells in several donors, at roughly 25-60.1%.

Spanning cysteine to phenylalanine, the CDR3 consists of 17 amino acids. No DNA appears here. From the germline V gene (reference sequence), CDR1 is SSHAT and CDR2 is FNYEAQ. The sequencing machine was an Illumina HiSeq 2000. 5'RACE template switching, by which a universal primer site and unique molecular identifiers were added, was used to make TCR beta cDNA libraries. cDNA synthesis was primed from the TCR beta constant segment, followed by two successive PCR amplification steps. The paper's processing steps were these. MIGEC was used to demultiplex reads and group the reads by UMI, and MiTCR was used to assemble and quantify clonotypes. To exclude erroneous sequences, any TCR cDNA sequence not supported by at least two reads was discarded. The tcR package was used for downstream repertoire analysis, with clonotypes matched between fractions based on CDR3 nucleotide sequence plus V segment. VDJmatch was used to annotate antigen specificity against VDJdb, with one amino acid substitution in CDR3 permitted. TCRdb reprocessed the reads, so every CDR3 protein sequence counts as one entry and DNA is not shown. Clone size and V and J calls follow TCRdb, not the original study. The record for this sample contains 550,000 or so distinct CDR3 sequences. The top ten constitute about 3.6% of the sample.

The receptor was derived from a man between 18 and 35 years old in good health. Donor details come from another sample of the same person, matched by shared clones. The rearranged chain carries TRBV7-7 and TRBJ2-3; with no DNA, the TCRdb D assignment of TRBD2 cannot be verified. Sequencing used blood T cells: a sorted CD56 or NKG2C T cell subset, CD4+ or CD8+ T cells, or bulk PBMC T cells (not recorded which). The CDR3 sequence is CASSSPGLAVRTDTQYF.